This note documents a single T cell receptor (beta chain) sequence. These data come from a study of blood T cell repertoires in COVID-19. Study in general: Sites across the United States, Italy and Spain contributed samples from acute and convalescent COVID-19.

As processed by the authors: Amplification from reference gene primers served as the basis for estimated nucleated cell counts. Measured with immunoSEQ multiplex PCR; TCRdb has only the in-frame clones, and not every one. V and J calls plus clone size are reproduced from that table; the DNA served to infer D and trimming. The table shows 150,000 to 200,000 clones, with around 84% occurring only once. The CDR3 spans 14 residues. Germline CDR1 reads LNHNV; CDR2 reads YYDKDF (reference sequence). The ends were cut back, 5 bases at V and 5 bases at J, with 13 bases in the middle. J is TRBJ2-1 and V is TRBV15; the D gene is possibly TRBD2 (5 bases). The clonotype comes from a man aged 25 to 40 with active or convalescent COVID-19. Sequencing was done on a sample of peripheral blood. CDR3 nucleotides: TGTGCCACCAGCCCTCGGAGGAGGAACAATGAGCAGTTCTTC. Amino acids: CATSPRRRNNEQFF.